This TCR beta chain was retrieved from a study of ipilimumab plus nivolumab after autologous stem cell transplantation. About the study: Typical patient got 5 ipilimumab doses and about eight nivolumab doses (median). Study-wide points: Per the authors, repertoire, Treg and microbiota data justify further study.

Patients got ipilimumab 1 mg/kg beginning 14 to 28 days post-transplant. Assay used: immunoSEQ multiplex PCR; TCRdb lists only in-frame clones, some missing. Here the sample spans more than 13,000 clones, approximately 74% being singletons. This CDR3 spans 16 amino acids. After removal of 5 bases from V and 4 bases from J, the junction contained 7 bases not matched to a gene. Germline assignment: CDR1 MDHEN and CDR2 SYDVKM. By sample fraction, this clone is medium-sized. Its antigen is currently unknown. The genes are TRBV28 and TRBJ2-7, with 14 bases that match TRBD2. This sequence was found in a male donor with primary mediastinal lymphoma. The material sequenced was PBMCs, taken in a trial of ipilimumab plus nivolumab as post-transplant consolidation. The CDR3 reads CASSPGTSGSAYEQYF. CDR3 DNA sequence: TGTGCCAGCAGTCCAGGGACTAGCGGGAGTGCGTACGAGCAGTACTTC.